The rows below give T cell receptor beta chains drawn from one sample of a study of blood T cell repertoires in COVID-19. Method: immunoSEQ multiplex PCR; TCRdb's copy keeps in-frame clones and lacks some. In the table there are about 230,000 clones, around 92% of which are singletons. Sequencing was carried out using PBMCs or T cells enriched from blood (not recorded which). The receptors derive from a woman aged 25 to 39 with acute COVID-19. Both conserved end residues are trimmed from each CDR3. Each record gives: V gene, clone size, CDR3 protein. Some rows mark clone size as missing; the rest say once, few, many or name a class of expanded clone.

TRBV2 - ASWRGRHQPQH
TRBV10-3 - AISDVAGGVDTGELF
TRBV29-1 - SVEINNEQF
TRBV28 once ASSLPDRISSPLH
TRBV9 - ASSQAGGFDQPQH
TRBV30 - AWSYQGPTEAF
TRBV7-9 - ASTRAEVRNEQF
TRBV10-2 - ASSEQGQGQPQH
TRBV9 - ASSRDRGLTGELF
TRBV28 - ASRGQVTEAF
TRBV25-1 - ASSDDRGTYGYT
TRBV5-1 - ASSFSENNSPLH
TRBV18 - ASSPDRVEGYT
TRBV6-5 - ASSQGTSPNYGYT
TRBV29-1 few SLRVRETQY
TRBV5-4 once ASSRMGGANTEAF
TRBV30 - AWTPDIRSGNTIY
TRBV14 - ASSEFRVLNTEAF
TRBV11-3 - ASSEGQEGTEAF
TRBV13 - ASSLAAGQGTEAF